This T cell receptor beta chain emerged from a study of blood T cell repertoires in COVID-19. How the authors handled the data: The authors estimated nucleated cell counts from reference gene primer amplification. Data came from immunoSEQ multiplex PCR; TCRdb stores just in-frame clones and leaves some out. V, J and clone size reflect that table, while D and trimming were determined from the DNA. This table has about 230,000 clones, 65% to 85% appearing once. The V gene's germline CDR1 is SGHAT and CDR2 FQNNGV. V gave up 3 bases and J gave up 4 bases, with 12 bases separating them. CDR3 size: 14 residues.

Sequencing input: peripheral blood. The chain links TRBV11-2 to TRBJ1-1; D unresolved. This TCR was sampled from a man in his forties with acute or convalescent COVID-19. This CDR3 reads CASSFESRSTEAFF. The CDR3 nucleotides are TGTGCCAGCAGCTTTGAATCTAGGAGCACTGAAGCTTTCTTT.